A single T cell receptor beta chain is shown here with its context. Its cognate antigen is unknown. In the study's own analysis: ImmunoSEQ sequences covered only the junction and lacked quality scores; filtering therefore differed. Sequenced by immunoSEQ multiplex PCR; TCRdb stores in-frame clones only, minus some. The D gene and trimming were derived from the DNA, and the V and J assignments and clone size from that table. This sample has more than 2 million clones, with 95% found just once. This sample is drawn from a study of shared clonotypes between healthy human individuals. Regarding the study as a whole: Though the depth was large, rarefaction showed that sorted-subset sequencing was incomplete.

CD45RA-negative memory and CD45RA+ naive subsets were split from the CD4+ cells. Germline V gene lookup returns CDR1 MGHDK and CDR2 SYGVNS. V shed 1 base and J shed 7 bases, with 19 bases lying between them. This CDR3 spans 17 amino acids. The sequenced material came from naive CD4+ T cells sorted from blood. Specified subset: CD45RA+ positively selected. The chain combines TRBV25-1 with TRBJ2-2; tentative D call: TRBD2 (6 bases). The clonotype originates from a man younger than 35 in good health. This CDR3 reads CASSESGARGAIGELFF. CDR3 nucleotide sequence: TGTGCCAGCAGTGAATCGGGAGCGAGAGGAGCAATCGGGGAGCTGTTTTTT.